Detailed here is one TCR beta chain. This clone has just one count. Its antigen target is currently unknown. No base quality values were provided; no much bigger clone lies one nucleotide off. These data are taken from a study of T cell changes during pregnancy in multiple sclerosis (dated by TCRdb to the late 2010s). In the study overall: The study examined how the T cell repertoire changed over the course of pregnancy in women with multiple sclerosis.

Trimming takes 0 bases off V and 3 bases off J; junction bases not matched to a gene: 7. Sequences SGHVS (CDR1) and FNYEAQ (CDR2) are obtained from the germline V gene. The CDR3 runs 18 residues from the cysteine to the phenylalanine. Of all the DNA, just the CDR3 is kept, 54 bases in frame from base 1. The protocol used for the library was the immunoSEQ multiplex PCR assay. TCRdb stores this immuneACCESS table with in-frame sequences only. Part of the clones is absent; in the studies checked, under half of the shortfall reflects unresolved V genes, and no reason is known for the rest. The sample has around 30,000 clones on record, approximately 90% of them singletons. About 4.5% of the sample goes to the ten largest clones.

Here the sequenced sample was CD8+ T cells from peripheral blood mononuclear cells, taken in the second trimester of pregnancy. This clonotype originated in a female donor with multiple sclerosis, enrolled in a pregnancy study. The rearranged chain carries TRBV7-6 and TRBJ2-7; a stretch of 14 junction bases matches TRBD2. The DNA sequence is given as TGTGCCAGCAGCTTAGCCGGACTAGCGGGAGGTTCGTACTACGAGCAGTACTTC. It translates as CASSLAGLAGGSYYEQYF.